These 16 T cell receptor beta chains originate from one sample sequenced in a study of PD-L1 blockade in urothelial cancer. Time point meaning: pretreatment peripheral blood. Libraries were prepared by immunoSEQ multiplex PCR; TCRdb keeps only in-frame clonotypes and omits some of them. Of 70,000 to 75,000 clones listed, about 90% are singletons. Material: PBMCs, obtained around atezolizumab (anti-PD-L1) treatment. The receptor source for this set is a man aged 65 to 85 with urothelial cancer.

This clone was found once. The gene calls are TRBV5-5 and TRBJ2-1, with a tentative D call TRBD1 (6 bases). The germline gives CDR1 SGHKS, CDR2 YYEKEE (reference sequence). V was clipped by 2 bases and J by 12 bases, with 15 bases between them. The CDR3 is 13 amino acids. This CDR3 is CASSFPGVPGQFF. CDR3 coding DNA: TGTGCCAGCAGCTTCCCAGGGGTCCCGGGGCAGTTCTTC.

The chain links TRBV5-4 to TRBJ2-6; 7 bases line up with TRBD1. With 3 bases clipped from V and 4 bases from J, the junction kept 4 bases outside the gene matches. Germline CDR1 and CDR2: SGHNT and YYREEE (reference sequence). The CDR3 consists of 15 residues. Written as DNA, the CDR3 is TGTGCCAGCAGCTGGACAGGTCGCGGGGCCAACGTCCTGACTTTC. It specifies CASSWTGRGANVLTF. Based on the CDR3 plus reference TRBV5-4 and TRBJ2-6, the full variable domain is ETGVTQSPTHLIKTRGQQVTLRCSSQSGHNTVSWYQQALGQGPQFIFQYYREEENGRGNFPPRFSGLQFPNYSSELNVNALELDDSALYLCASSWTGRGANVLTFGAGSRLTVL.

This rearrangement joins TRBV5-1 to TRBJ2-7, with 7 bases lining up with TRBD1. This CDR3 contains 13 residues. The V gene end was trimmed by 0 bases and the J gene end by 9 bases; junction bases not matched to a gene: 6. CDR1 and CDR2 from the germline V gene are SGHRS and YFSETQ. The CDR3 region has the DNA TGCGCCAGCAGCTTGGGAACAGGGGTCACGCAGTACTTC. Protein: CASSLGTGVTQYF.

This sequence joins TRBV19 and TRBJ2-1, with 11 bases lining up with TRBD2. The CDR3 runs 16 residues. V lost 7 bases to trimming and J lost 1 base; unmatched junction nucleotides: 6. Germline CDR1 and CDR2: LNHDA and SQIVND (reference sequence). The CDR3 DNA reads as TGTGCCAGTACCCCCGGGACTAGCGGATCCTACAATGAGCAGTTCTTC. This sequence encodes CASTPGTSGSYNEQFF. Looking up the rest from reference TRBV19 and TRBJ2-1 gives the full variable domain: DGGITQSPKYLFRKEGQNVTLSCEQNLNHDAMYWYRQDPGQGLRLIYYSQIVNDFQKGDIAEGYSVSREKKESFPLTVTSAQKNPTAFYLCASTPGTSGSYNEQFFGPGTRLTVL.

This chain joins TRBV6-1 and TRBJ1-1; D is unclear. The CDR3 loop spans 16 amino acids. Trimming took 2 bases from V and 5 from J, leaving 18 bases between them. The germline gives CDR1 MNHNS, CDR2 SASEGT. The CDR3 nucleotides read TGTGCCAGCAGTGAACCCTCCCTGGGGAGAGGAACTGAAGCTTTCTTT. It encodes CASSEPSLGRGTEAFF.

The gene calls are TRBV5-1 and TRBJ2-7; a possible D gene is TRBD2 (5 bases). Trimming cost V 4 bases and J 6 bases, with 20 bases left between them. CDR1 is SGHRS and CDR2 is YFSETQ in the germline V gene. The CDR3 extends over 15 amino acids. This CDR3 reads CASSPGSGSGGEQYF. CDR3 nucleotides: TGCGCCAGCAGCCCGGGTAGTGGGAGCGGTGGCGAGCAGTACTTC.

V is TRBV6-5 and J is TRBJ2-7; 7 nucleotides match TRBD2. The CDR3 length is 15 residues. Germline CDR1 and CDR2: MNHEY and SVGAGI. The junction had 4 bases not matched to a gene; V was cut back by 0 bases and J by 2 bases. CDR3 nucleotide sequence: TGTGCCAGCAGTTACTCTCTAGCGGAAACCTACGAGCAGTACTTC. It specifies CASSYSLAETYEQYF.

The chain uses TRBV27 and TRBJ2-1; TRBD2 is a possible D gene (5 bases). CDR3 length: 14 residues. V lost 5 bases and J lost 4, with 12 bases in between. CDR1 is MNHEY, CDR2 SMNVEV, per germline (reference sequence). This chain's CDR3 is CASSPWRAYNEQFF. CDR3 DNA: TGTGCCAGCAGTCCATGGCGGGCGTACAATGAGCAGTTCTTC.

The rearrangement links TRBV28 to TRBJ1-2, with a possible D match to TRBD1 (5 bases). V shed 4 bases and J shed 4 bases, with 13 bases lying between them. CDR1 is MDHEN and CDR2 is SYDVKM in the germline V gene. The CDR3 contains 14 residues. The CDR3 region has the DNA TGTGCCAGCAGTTCAAACGTAGGGGTCTATGGCTACACCTTC. Its protein product is CASSSNVGVYGYTF.

This clone has a handful of counts. This chain joins TRBV4-2 and TRBJ1-1; D perhaps matches TRBD1 (6 bases). V was cut by 0 bases and J by 6 bases, with 11 bases left in between. This CDR3 contains 14 residues. Per germline, CDR1 LGHNA and CDR2 YNFKEQ. The CDR3 coding sequence is TGTGCCAGCAGCCAAGATAGGGGGAGCGCTGAAGCTTTCTTT. It encodes CASSQDRGSAEAFF.

This chain joins TRBV5-6 and TRBJ1-2, with 9 bases identical to TRBD1. The CDR3 runs 15 residues. Germline V lookup: CDR1 SGHDT, CDR2 YYEEEE. Trimming took 2 bases from V and 5 from J; bases not matched to a gene: 7. The CDR3 loop is CASSFTGQGQYGYTF. The CDR3 DNA is TGTGCCAGCAGCTTCACGGGACAGGGTCAATATGGCTACACCTTC.

The chain uses TRBV19 and TRBJ1-4, with 7 bases identical to TRBD1. The CDR3 consists of 15 residues. Germline V gene sequence: CDR1 LNHDA, CDR2 SQIVND (reference sequence). With V trimmed by 7 bases and J by 5 bases, 10 bases remained unmatched. DNA for the CDR3: TGTGCCAGTACCGCAACCGGGACAGAGAATGAAAAACTGTTTTTT. It translates to CASTATGTENEKLFF. Based on the CDR3 plus reference TRBV19 and TRBJ1-4, the full variable domain is DGGITQSPKYLFRKEGQNVTLSCEQNLNHDAMYWYRQDPGQGLRLIYYSQIVNDFQKGDIAEGYSVSREKKESFPLTVTSAQKNPTAFYLCASTATGTENEKLFFGSGTQLSVL.

The chain combines TRBV14 with TRBJ1-2; unclear D gene. Deletions cut 4 bases from V and 4 bases from J, with 19 bases between. The CDR3 is 16 residues long. Germline V gene sequence: CDR1 SGHDN, CDR2 FVKESK. The DNA for the CDR3 is TGTGCCAGCAGCCCCTACGGAGGCCGCTTTGGCTATGGCTACACCTTC. This sequence encodes CASSPYGGRFGYGYTF.

The chain couples TRBV28 to TRBJ2-2, with D hard to call. Germline V gene sequence: CDR1 MDHEN, CDR2 SYDVKM. The CDR3 consists of 15 residues. Trimming removed 2 bases from V and 1 base from J, with 8 bases in between. The CDR3 region has the DNA TGTGCCAGCAGTTTACCGGCAGGGAACACCGGGGAGCTGTTTTTT. Encoded protein: CASSLPAGNTGELFF.

This clone occurred once. This chain joins TRBV6-6 and TRBJ1-1, with TRBD1 identical over 8 bases. Trimming took 5 bases from V and 7 from J; bases not matched to a gene: 6. The CDR3 totals 13 residues. Germline values: CDR1 MNHNY, CDR2 SVGAGI (reference sequence). The CDR3 nucleotides read TGTGCCAGCAGTGCCACCGGACAGGGTGAAGCTTTCTTT. It is translated as CASSATGQGEAFF.

The rearrangement links TRBV6-4 to TRBJ1-1; D may be TRBD1 (5 bases). The CDR3 extends over 14 amino acids. The V gene's germline CDR1 is MRHNA and CDR2 SNTAGT. The V and J ends lost 3 bases and 0 bases respectively, with 8 bases between them. The CDR3 loop reads CASSEGGMNTEAFF. The CDR3 nucleotides read TGTGCCAGCAGTGAGGGGGGAATGAACACTGAAGCTTTCTTT.